The text below deals with one T cell receptor (beta chain). The entry originates in a study of blood T cell repertoires in COVID-19. About the study: The analysed material was cDNA or gDNA that came from T cells, B-cell-depleted T cells, or PBMCs.

Clones were sequenced by immunoSEQ multiplex PCR, and TCRdb holds only the in-frame ones, with some missing. This repertoire shows about 160,000 clones, approximately 88% found once; its top ten account for 3.9%. The CDR3 runs 14 residues. Trimming left V 2 bases short and J 7 bases short, with 12 bases between. Germline V gene sequence: CDR1 SGHNT, CDR2 YENEEA. The sequence derives from a woman aged 55-75 years who had recovered from COVID-19. This chain joins TRBV11-3 and TRBJ1-3, with D uncertain. What was sequenced was peripheral blood. The CDR3 is CASSLHPPRNTIYF. The CDR3 DNA is TGTGCCAGCAGCTTACACCCCCCCCGGAACACCATATATTTT.